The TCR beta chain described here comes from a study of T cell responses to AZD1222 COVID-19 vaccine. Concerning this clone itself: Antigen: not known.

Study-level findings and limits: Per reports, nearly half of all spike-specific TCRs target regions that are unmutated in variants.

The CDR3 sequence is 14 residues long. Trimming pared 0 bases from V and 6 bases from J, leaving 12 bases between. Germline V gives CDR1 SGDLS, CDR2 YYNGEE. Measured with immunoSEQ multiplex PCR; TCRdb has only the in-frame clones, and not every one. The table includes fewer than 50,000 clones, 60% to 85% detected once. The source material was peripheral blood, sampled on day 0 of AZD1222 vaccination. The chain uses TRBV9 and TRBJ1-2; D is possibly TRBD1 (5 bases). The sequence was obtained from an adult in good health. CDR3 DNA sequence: TGTGCCAGCAGCGTAGTGGGGGAACAGCATGGCTACACCTTC. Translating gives CASSVVGEQHGYTF.